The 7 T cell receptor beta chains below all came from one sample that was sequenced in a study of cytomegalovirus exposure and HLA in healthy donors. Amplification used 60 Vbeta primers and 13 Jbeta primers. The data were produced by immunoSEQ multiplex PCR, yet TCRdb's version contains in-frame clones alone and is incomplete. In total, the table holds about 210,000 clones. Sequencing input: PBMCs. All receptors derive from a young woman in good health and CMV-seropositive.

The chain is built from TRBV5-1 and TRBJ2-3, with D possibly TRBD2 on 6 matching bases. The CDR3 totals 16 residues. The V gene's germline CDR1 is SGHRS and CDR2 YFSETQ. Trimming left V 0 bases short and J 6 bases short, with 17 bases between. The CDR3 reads CASSLDSGGRGDTQYF. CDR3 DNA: TGCGCCAGCAGCTTGGATTCCGGGGGACGTGGGGATACGCAGTATTTT.

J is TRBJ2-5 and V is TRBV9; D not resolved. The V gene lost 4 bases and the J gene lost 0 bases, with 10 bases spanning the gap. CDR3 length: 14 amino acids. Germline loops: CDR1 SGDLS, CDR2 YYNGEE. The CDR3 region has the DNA TGTGCCAGCAGCCCACGGTCCCACCAAGAGACCCAGTACTTC. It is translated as CASSPRSHQETQYF.

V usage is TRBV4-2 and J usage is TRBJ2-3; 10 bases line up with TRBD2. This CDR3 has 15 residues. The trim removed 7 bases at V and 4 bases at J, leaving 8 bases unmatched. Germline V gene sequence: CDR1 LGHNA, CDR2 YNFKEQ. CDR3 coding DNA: TGTGCCAGCAACCTCGTAGCGGGGGGCGCAGATACGCAGTATTTT. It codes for CASNLVAGGADTQYF.

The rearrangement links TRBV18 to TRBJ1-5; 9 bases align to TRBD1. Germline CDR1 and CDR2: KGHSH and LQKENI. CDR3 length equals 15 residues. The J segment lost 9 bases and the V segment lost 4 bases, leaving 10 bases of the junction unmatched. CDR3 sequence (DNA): TGTGCCAGCTCACTGGGACAGGGAATTGATCCGCCCCAGCATTTT. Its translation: CASSLGQGIDPPQHF.

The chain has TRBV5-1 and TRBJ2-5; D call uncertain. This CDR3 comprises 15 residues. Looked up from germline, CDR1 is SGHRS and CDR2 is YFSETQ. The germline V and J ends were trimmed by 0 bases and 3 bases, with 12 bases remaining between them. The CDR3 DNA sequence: TGCGCCAGCAGCTTGGCGCTGAGGCAGAAAGAGACCCAGTACTTC. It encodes CASSLALRQKETQYF.

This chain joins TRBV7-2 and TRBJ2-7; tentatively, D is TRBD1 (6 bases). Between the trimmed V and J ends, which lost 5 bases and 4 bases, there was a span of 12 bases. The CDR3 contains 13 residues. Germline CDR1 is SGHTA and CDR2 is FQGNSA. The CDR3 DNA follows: TGTGCCAGCAGCGCGGACAGTTATTACGAGCAGTACTTC. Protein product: CASSADSYYEQYF. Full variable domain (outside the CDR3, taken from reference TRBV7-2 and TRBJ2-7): GAGVSQSPSNKVTEKGKDVELRCDPISGHTALYWYRQSLGQGLEFLIYFQGNSAPDKSGLPSDRFSAERTGGSVSTLTIQRTQQEDSAVYLCASSADSYYEQYFGPGTRLTVT.

CDR3 nucleotide sequence: TGCGCCAGCAGCCCGGACAGACCGAACACCGGGGAGCTGTTTTTT. This codes for CASSPDRPNTGELFF. This chain joins TRBV5-1 and TRBJ2-2; a possible D gene is TRBD1 (6 bases). CDR1 SGHRS and CDR2 YFSETQ come from the germline V gene. This CDR3 contains 15 residues. V was clipped by 4 bases and J by 0 bases, with 10 bases between them.